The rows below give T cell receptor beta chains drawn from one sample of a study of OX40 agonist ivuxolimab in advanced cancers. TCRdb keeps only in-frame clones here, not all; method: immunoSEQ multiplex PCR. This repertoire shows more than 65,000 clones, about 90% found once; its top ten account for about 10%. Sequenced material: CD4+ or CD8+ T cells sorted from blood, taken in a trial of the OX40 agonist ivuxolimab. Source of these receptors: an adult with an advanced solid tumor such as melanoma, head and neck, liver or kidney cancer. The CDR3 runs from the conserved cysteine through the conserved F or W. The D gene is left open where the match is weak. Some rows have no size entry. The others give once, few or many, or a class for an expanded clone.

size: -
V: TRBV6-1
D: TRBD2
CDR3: CASSPAGVYEQYF

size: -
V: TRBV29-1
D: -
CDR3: CSAPEWGPSYEQYF

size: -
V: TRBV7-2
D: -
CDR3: CASSPDGSTGELFF

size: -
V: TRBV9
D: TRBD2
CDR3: CASSRRTSGGTDTQYF

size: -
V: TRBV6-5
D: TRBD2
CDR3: CASMGSPGGKFF

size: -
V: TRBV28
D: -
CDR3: CASVTGGGVNQPQHF

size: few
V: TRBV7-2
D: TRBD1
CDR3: CASSPGTGISGYTF

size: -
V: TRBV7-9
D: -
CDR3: CASSFGVNQPQHF

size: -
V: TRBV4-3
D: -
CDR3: CASSQEGAPSTDTQYF

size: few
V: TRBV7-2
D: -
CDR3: CASSLVGPAAYEQYF

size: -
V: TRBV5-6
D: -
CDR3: CASSFRTNYNEQFF

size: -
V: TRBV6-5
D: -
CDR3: CASSYSGRDYGYTF

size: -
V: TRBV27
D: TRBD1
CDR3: CASSPRQGYNEKLFF

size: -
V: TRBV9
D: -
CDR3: CASSVEANTEAFF

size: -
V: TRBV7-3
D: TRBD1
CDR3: CASSQYGQGARETQYF

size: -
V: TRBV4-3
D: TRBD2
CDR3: CASSPGGQETQYF

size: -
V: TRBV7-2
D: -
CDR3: CASSLTGDEQFF

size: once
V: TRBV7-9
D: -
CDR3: CASSRTNQPQHF

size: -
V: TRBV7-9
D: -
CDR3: CASRGPGTGELFF

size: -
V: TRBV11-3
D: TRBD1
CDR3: CASSSTGQGLKTQYF

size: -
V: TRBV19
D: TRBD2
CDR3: CASSRGLAGFETQYF

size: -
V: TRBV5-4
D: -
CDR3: CASSLVGSPYEQYF

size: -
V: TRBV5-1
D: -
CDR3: CASSLAGNYEQYF

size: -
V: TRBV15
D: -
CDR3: CATSRVPSTQYF

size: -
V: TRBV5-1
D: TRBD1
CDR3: CASSLSPPGGGDEKLFF

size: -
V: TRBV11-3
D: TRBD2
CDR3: CASSLPGTRETQYF

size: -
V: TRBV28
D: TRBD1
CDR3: CASKTGNEAFF

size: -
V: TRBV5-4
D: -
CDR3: CASSSPLGGRTSGELFF

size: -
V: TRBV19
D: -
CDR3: CASSISSGINTEAFF

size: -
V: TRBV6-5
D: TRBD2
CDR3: CASSSTSGGSYEQYF

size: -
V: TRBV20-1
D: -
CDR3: CSASPATEAFF

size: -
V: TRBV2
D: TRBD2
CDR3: CASSVSASGRAYTGELFF

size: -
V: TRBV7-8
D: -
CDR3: CASSFRDRRGYEQYF

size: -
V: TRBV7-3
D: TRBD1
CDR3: CASSLTGQGGQETQYF

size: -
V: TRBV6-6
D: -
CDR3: CASSYERRNYGYTF

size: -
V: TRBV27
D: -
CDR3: CASSLRGEQYF

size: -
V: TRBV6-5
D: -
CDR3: CASSYQGNQPQHF

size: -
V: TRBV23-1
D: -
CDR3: CASSQMGPGDSQETQYF

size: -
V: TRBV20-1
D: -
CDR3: CSAYSLEQFF

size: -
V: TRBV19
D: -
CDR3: CASSPGRQTQYF

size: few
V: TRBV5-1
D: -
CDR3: CASSLKGPALNEKLFF

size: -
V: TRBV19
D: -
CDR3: CASSIWGTNEKLFF

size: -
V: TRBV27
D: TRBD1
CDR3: CASSSGQVKPYEQYF

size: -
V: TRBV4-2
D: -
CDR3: CASSQARTGNTEAFF

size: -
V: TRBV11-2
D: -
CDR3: CASSLDLADDQHF

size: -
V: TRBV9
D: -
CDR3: CASSVDRRDLYEQYF

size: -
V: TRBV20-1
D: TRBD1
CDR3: CSAPTGRTQYF

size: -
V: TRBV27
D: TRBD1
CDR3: CASTPGQVLGEQYF

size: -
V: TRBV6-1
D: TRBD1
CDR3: CASSRDRGKAYEQYF

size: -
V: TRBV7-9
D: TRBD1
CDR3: CASSKDRDWDGELFF

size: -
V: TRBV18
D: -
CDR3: CASSPEGWGTQYF

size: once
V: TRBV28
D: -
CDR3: CASSPYGGETQYF

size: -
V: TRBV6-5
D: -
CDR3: CASSYGHSSGANVLTF

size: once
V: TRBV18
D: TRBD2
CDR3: CASSSPGLAGSDEQFF

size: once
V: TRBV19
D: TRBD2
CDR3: CASSGTSRSQETQYF

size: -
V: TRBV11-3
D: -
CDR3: CASSDYHDGPNTEAFF

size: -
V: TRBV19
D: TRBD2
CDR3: CASSNRLAGGLNEQFF